This TCR beta chain was captured in a study of T cells expressing NK-cell markers. After re-calling the 5' RACE reads, TCRdb lists one entry per CDR3 protein, DNA absent. The repertoire table contains about 460,000 distinct CDR3 sequences. With respect to this clonotype: Its antigen is undetermined.

Overall study results and limits: It is unclear if expanded NKG2C-expressing clones target HCMV antigens. In a few donors, these clonotypes also led the CD3+CD56-NKG2C+ fraction.

The length of the CDR3 is 15 residues. Germline CDR1 and CDR2: ENHRY and SYGVKD. The rearrangement links TRBV10-3 to TRBJ2-1; TCRdb outputs TRBD2, but without DNA this stays unchecked. This receptor was identified in a woman between 50 and 59 years old in good health. Sequencing used blood T cells: a sorted CD56 or NKG2C T cell subset, CD4+ or CD8+ T cells, or bulk PBMC T cells (not recorded which). The CDR3 protein is CAIRPLAGSVNEQFF.